The 17 T cell receptor beta chains listed next were all sequenced from one sample in a study of T-cell reconstitution after alpha-beta-depleted transplantation in children. TCRbeta library preparation incorporated unique molecular identifiers. TCRdb reprocessed the PCR reads with MiXCR, giving one entry per CDR3 protein. Among some 830,000 distinct CDR3 sequences listed, around 15% were seen once. Source: PBMCs, mostly from graft donor cells, taken 360 days after TCRalphabeta/CD19-depleted stem cell transplant. These receptors all come from a male patient younger than 18 who had a stem cell transplant for acute lymphoblastic leukemia, so the T cells may come from the graft donor.

The table lists this clonotype with a few counts. V usage is TRBV4-1 and J usage is TRBJ2-5; TRBD1 matches 10 bases. Germline V lookup: CDR1 MGHRA, CDR2 YSYEKL. After removal of 5 bases from V and 4 bases from J, the junction contained 10 bases not matched to a gene. The CDR3 is 16 residues long. CDR3 loop: CASSTRTGGGVETQYF. CDR3 DNA: TGCGCCAGCAGCACCCGGACAGGGGGAGGTGTAGAGACCCAGTACTTC.

The chain recombines TRBV14 with TRBJ2-1, with D perhaps TRBD2 (6 bases). Germline CDR1 is SGHDN and CDR2 is FVKESK. Between the trimmed V and J ends, which lost 1 base and 9 bases, there was a span of 13 bases. The CDR3 contains 14 residues. CDR3 amino acids: CASSQALAGSEQFF. CDR3 nucleotide sequence: TGTGCCAGCAGCCAAGCCCTGGCGGGAAGTGAGCAGTTCTTC.

A few counts support this clonotype. V is TRBV6-5 and J is TRBJ1-5, with a weak D call TRBD1 (6 bases). From germline, CDR1 is MNHEY and CDR2 SVGAGI. V was shortened by 6 bases and J by 0 bases, with 18 bases between the two germline ends. CDR3 length equals 17 residues. The chain's CDR3 is CASSHSTGTYSNQPQHF. CDR3 nucleotides: TGTGCCAGCAGCCACTCGACAGGCACTTATAGCAATCAGCCCCAGCATTTT.

The V and J genes are TRBV11-2 and TRBJ2-7; 10 bases are shared with TRBD2. This CDR3 contains 15 residues. J lost 5 bases, V lost 6 bases, and 10 bases had no gene match. From germline, CDR1 is SGHAT and CDR2 FQNNGV. CDR3 DNA sequence: TGTGCCAGCAGGTCTCTGGGACTAGCGAGCGACGAGCAGTACTTC. Its protein is CASRSLGLASDEQYF.

Only a few counts were recorded for this clonotype. The chain uses TRBV27 and TRBJ2-2; 7 positions agree with TRBD2. The CDR3 contains 14 residues. Germline V gene data show CDR1 as MNHEY and CDR2 as SMNVEV (reference sequence). The V and J ends lost 3 bases and 6 bases, in that order; junction bases with no gene match: 4. The CDR3 here is CASSFGREPGELFF. The CDR3, as DNA: TGTGCCAGCAGTTTCGGGCGGGAGCCCGGGGAGCTGTTTTTT.

This clonotype was detected a few times. This rearrangement joins TRBV12-3 or TRBV12-4 to TRBJ1-2; a possible D gene is TRBD1 (5 bases). This CDR3 has 13 amino acids. Trimming took off 5 bases at V and 5 bases at J, with 12 bases between the two ends. CDR3 sequence: CASSPGPSYGYTF. CDR3 nucleotides: TGTGCCAGCAGTCCGGGACCGTCTTATGGCTACACCTTC.

The rearrangement links TRBV12-3 or TRBV12-4 to TRBJ2-5; tentatively, D is TRBD2 (6 bases). CDR3 size: 14 residues. Trimming removed 6 bases from V and 9 bases from J, with 20 bases in between. CDR3 in DNA: TGTGCCAGCAGCCCATGGACCAGCAGGGAGGCCCAGTACTTC. Encoded protein: CASSPWTSREAQYF.

The chain employs TRBV4-2 and TRBJ2-1; D ambiguous. Trimming left V 0 bases short and J 6 bases short, with 9 bases between. The CDR3 contains 14 residues. Germline V gives CDR1 LGHNA, CDR2 YNFKEQ. The CDR3 region is CASSQESRVNEQFF. In nucleotides, the CDR3 is TGTGCCAGCAGCCAAGAAAGTCGCGTCAATGAGCAGTTCTTC.

This clonotype has a count of ten or more. The chain recombines TRBV5-1 with TRBJ1-1, with unresolved D. CDR3 length equals 14 residues. The ends were cut back, 0 bases at V and 4 bases at J, with 10 bases in the middle. Germline V gene sequence: CDR1 SGHRS, CDR2 YFSETQ. The CDR3 sequence is CASSLDPSGTEAFF. The DNA of the CDR3 is TGCGCCAGCAGCTTGGATCCTAGCGGCACTGAAGCTTTCTTT.

This clonotype occurred many times. The rearrangement joins TRBV5-1 to TRBJ1-1; D gene ambiguous. Germline V gene data show CDR1 as SGHRS and CDR2 as YFSETQ. Trimming took off 1 base at V and 3 bases at J, with 19 bases between the two ends. This CDR3 is built from 17 residues. CDR3 bases: TGCGCCAGCAGCTTGAAAAGGGAGCGGACGTGGGACACTGAAGCTTTCTTT. This gives the protein CASSLKRERTWDTEAFF.

This clonotype has more than one count but fewer than ten. The chain links TRBV20-1 to TRBJ2-7, with TRBD2 matching over 8 bases. V was pared by 0 bases and J by 5 bases, with 21 bases of the junction left unmatched. The CDR3 covers 19 residues. The germline CDR1 and CDR2 sequences are DFQATT and SNEGSKA (reference sequence). Written as DNA, the CDR3 is TGCAGTGCTAGAGATCCAAACCTGGTAGTAGCGGGACCTCCGGACGAGCAGTACTTC. Protein product: CSARDPNLVVAGPPDEQYF.

The V and J genes are TRBV3-1 and TRBJ2-7; TRBD2 aligns across 9 bases. Unmatched junction bases numbered 6, after V lost 4 bases and J lost 2 bases. The V gene's germline CDR1 is LGHDT and CDR2 YNNKEL (reference sequence). The CDR3 spans 15 residues. CDR3 in amino acids: CASSPQTSGPYEQYF. The CDR3, as DNA: TGTGCCAGCAGCCCCCAGACTAGCGGACCCTACGAGCAGTACTTC.

The rearrangement links TRBV7-2 to TRBJ2-5, with D unresolved. Trimming removed 6 bases from V and 0 bases from J, with 11 bases in between. The CDR3 is 14 residues long. CDR1 is SGHTA, CDR2 FQGNSA, per germline. The CDR3 bases are TGTGCCAGCAGTTTTAGTTCGTACCAAGAGACCCAGTACTTC. This sequence encodes CASSFSSYQETQYF.

This clonotype was counted many times. The chain joins TRBV28 to TRBJ2-3, with a tentative D call TRBD2 (5 bases). Germline V gene lookup returns CDR1 MDHEN and CDR2 SYDVKM. The CDR3 spans 14 residues. Trimming removed 6 bases from V and 2 bases from J, with 12 bases in between. The CDR3 is CASSPDLPTDTQYF. The CDR3, as DNA: TGTGCCAGCAGCCCGGACTTACCCACAGATACGCAGTATTTT. Complete variable domain (other parts from reference TRBV28 and TRBJ2-3): DVKVTQSSRYLVKRTGEKVFLECVQDMDHENMFWYRQDPGLGLRLIYFSYDVKMKEKGDIPEGYSVSREKKERFSLILESASTNQTSMYLCASSPDLPTDTQYFGPGTRLTVL.

V usage is TRBV11-2 and J usage is TRBJ2-7; D may be TRBD1 (6 bases). The V gene lost 3 bases and the J gene lost 4 bases, with 16 bases spanning the gap. The CDR3 consists of 15 residues. Germline CDR1 SGHAT, CDR2 FQNNGV. CDR3 coding DNA: TGTGCCAGCAGCTTTCTACAGGGAAGGAAGTACGAGCAGTACTTC. Residues: CASSFLQGRKYEQYF.

The CDR3 spells CASSLGWFGAEDMNTGELFF. Written as DNA, the CDR3 is TGCGCCAGCAGCTTGGGCTGGTTTGGAGCGGAGGATATGAACACCGGGGAGCTGTTTTTT. This chain connects TRBV5-1 to TRBJ2-2; D may be TRBD2 (5 bases). Germline V gene data show CDR1 as SGHRS and CDR2 as YFSETQ. CDR3 size: 20 residues. V was trimmed by 0 bases and J by 1 base, leaving 22 bases between them. Looking up the rest from reference TRBV5-1 and TRBJ2-2 gives the full variable domain: KAGVTQTPRYLIKTRGQQVTLSCSPISGHRSVSWYQQTPGQGLQFLFEYFSETQRNKGNFPGRFSGRQFSNSRSEMNVSTLELGDSALYLCASSLGWFGAEDMNTGELFFGEGSRLTVL.

This clonotype came up many times. The chain combines TRBV2 with TRBJ2-1; D ambiguous. Germline assignment: CDR1 SNHLY and CDR2 FYNNEI. The CDR3 is 12 amino acids. V lost 7 bases and J 4 bases, leaving 8 bases between the germline ends. CDR3 coding DNA: TGTGCCAGCAATCCCGGGTACAATGAGCAGTTCTTC. Translation gives CASNPGYNEQFF.